The clone carrying this TCR beta chain has at least ten counts. The antigen is unknown. Per the germline V gene, CDR1 is SGHAT and CDR2 is FQNNGV. Trimming removed 8 bases from V and 2 bases from J; junction bases left unmatched: 8. The CDR3 contains 16 residues. The data stem from a study of identical twins. TCRdb reprocessed the 5' RACE reads via MiXCR and lists one record per CDR3 protein. Here the sample spans about 530,000 distinct CDR3 sequences, approximately 20% being singletons. Study findings and constraints: Zero-insertion results could be subject to partial confounding by invariant MAIT and iNKT cells. Cord blood's abundant beta clonotypes had fewer insertions, unlike memory repertoires.

These data also formed part of another study, on yellow fever vaccine responses in identical twins.

The chain is built from TRBV11-2 and TRBJ2-3; 12 nucleotides line up with TRBD2. The receptor was isolated from a woman between 18 and 30 years old in good health. Sequencing was performed on CD4+ T cells sorted from blood. The CDR3 sequence: CASGLGLAGPTDTQYF. Here the CDR3 DNA reads TGTGCCAGCGGTCTCGGACTAGCGGGACCCACAGATACGCAGTATTTT.